The sequence of this TCR beta chain was determined in a study of human T cells and chemical hapten exposure. Findings and caveats of the study: More PT1 expanded TCRs went with higher patch test scores.

Of note for this clonotype: Its antigen is undetermined.

Time point indicated: patch test 1, 2 weeks after DPC sensitization. The treatment denotes: therapeutic diphenylcyclopropenone sensitization with weekly scalp DPC. Extraction yielded total RNA from whole blood (unfractionated). TCRdb reprocessed the RACE reads via MiXCR and lists one record per CDR3 protein. The sample yields some 110,000 distinct CDR3 sequences, about 12% seen once. The input for sequencing was whole blood, taken in connection with sensitization to the hapten diphenylcyclopropenone (DPC). This clonotype was obtained from a woman between 45 and 65 years old with alopecia areata. Some clones in this sample may be carry-over from other donors' samples.

CDR3 loop: CSVERIQQETQYF. In DNA, the CDR3 is TGCAGCGTTGAACGTATCCAGCAAGAGACCCAGTACTTC. The V gene is TRBV29-1, the J gene TRBJ2-5; no definite D call. This CDR3 is built from 13 residues. Trimming left V 2 bases short and J 2 bases short, with 9 bases between. CDR1 SQVTM and CDR2 ANQGSEA come from the germline V gene.